Below are 19 T cell receptor beta chains sequenced from a single sample in a study of CD8+CD57+ T cells in acquired aplastic anemia. In patients chosen for sequencing, flow cytometry had shown CD8+CD57+ cell expansion. TCR beta VDJ combinations and CDR3 sequences were profiled from genomic DNA. TCRdb passed the reads through MiXCR, listing each CDR3 protein once. The sample holds 150,000 to 180,000 distinct CDR3 sequences, about 54% seen once. The specimen sequenced was sorted CD4+, CD8+, or CD8+CD57+ T cells (not recorded which) from PBMCs. These receptors all come from a human donor with aplastic anemia.

The rearrangement links TRBV2 to TRBJ1-5; tentative D call: TRBD1 (5 bases). The CDR3 has 12 amino acids. Trimming left V 6 bases short and J 11 bases short, with 14 bases between. The germline V gene encodes CDR1 SNHLY and CDR2 FYNNEI. This CDR3 is CASRGEIRTQHF. The CDR3 region has the DNA TGTGCCAGCAGGGGGGAGATAAGGACCCAGCATTTT.

A few counts support this clonotype. The rearrangement links TRBV24-1 to TRBJ2-5, with TRBD1 matching over 7 bases. Germline V lookup: CDR1 KGHDR, CDR2 SFDVKD. Germline trimming cut 4 bases from V and 5 bases from J; bases unmatched to any gene: 9. The CDR3 extends over 15 amino acids. Here the CDR3 DNA reads TGTGCCACCAGTGACCCGACAGGGCAGGGGGAGACCCAGTACTTC. Protein product: CATSDPTGQGETQYF.

The chain carries TRBV7-9 and TRBJ1-3; D not certain. Between the trimmed V and J ends, which lost 3 bases and 0 bases, there was a span of 6 bases. CDR1 and CDR2 (germline): SEHNR, FQNEAQ (reference sequence). The length of the CDR3 is 14 residues. CDR3 sequence (DNA): TGTGCCAGCAGCTTGGACGGCTCTGGAAACACCATATATTTT. Translated, it gives CASSLDGSGNTIYF.

The chain is built from TRBV6-5 and TRBJ1-5; 7 bases are a match to TRBD1. V gave up 4 bases and J gave up 7 bases; unmatched junction bases: 10. This CDR3 region has 15 residues. The germline V gene has CDR1 MNHEY and CDR2 SVGAGI. The CDR3 DNA sequence: TGTGCCAGCAGTTCAGCAGGGGGTCTCAGCCAGCCCCAGCATTTT. This encodes CASSSAGGLSQPQHF.

The chain has TRBV6-1 and TRBJ2-2; 7 nucleotides align to TRBD2. The length of the CDR3 is 15 residues. V shed 6 bases, J shed 6 bases, and the junction held 10 bases outside the gene matches. Germline V gives CDR1 MNHNS, CDR2 SASEGT. CDR3: CASSLQAGEPGELFF. The CDR3 DNA is TGTGCCAGCAGCTTACAGGCGGGGGAGCCCGGGGAGCTGTTTTTT.

This clonotype has at least ten counts. The CDR3: CASSLGGAFYEQYF. The CDR3 bases are TGCGCCAGCAGCTTGGGGGGTGCCTTCTACGAGCAGTACTTC. The rearrangement links TRBV5-1 to TRBJ2-7; no clear D gene. This CDR3 has 14 residues. Germline V gives CDR1 SGHRS, CDR2 YFSETQ. The ends were cut back, 0 bases at V and 3 bases at J, with 10 bases in the middle. Drawing the rest from reference TRBV5-1 and TRBJ2-7, the complete variable domain is KAGVTQTPRYLIKTRGQQVTLSCSPISGHRSVSWYQQTPGQGLQFLFEYFSETQRNKGNFPGRFSGRQFSNSRSEMNVSTLELGDSALYLCASSLGGAFYEQYFGPGTRLTVT.

The sample holds a few counts of this clonotype. Written as DNA, the CDR3 is TGTGCCAGCAGCCTCCCAGATTCGGGCAGCTATGGCTACACCTTC. Protein sequence: CASSLPDSGSYGYTF. The V call is TRBV4-2, the J call TRBJ1-2; D unclear. Germline V CDR1 and CDR2: LGHNA, YNFKEQ. The CDR3 spans 15 residues. Trimming pared 4 bases from V and 4 bases from J, leaving 16 bases between.

V and J are TRBV20-1 and TRBJ2-2; D unclear. Germline CDR1 is DFQATT and CDR2 is SNEGSKA (reference sequence). V lost 2 bases to trimming and J lost 1 base, with 5 bases between them. CDR3 length equals 13 residues. The CDR3 protein is CSARFQNTGELFF. CDR3 coding DNA: TGCAGTGCTAGATTTCAGAACACCGGGGAGCTGTTTTTT.

V and J are TRBV10-3 and TRBJ1-2; 10 nucleotides agree with TRBD1. The CDR3 runs to 17 residues. V lost 0 bases and J lost 2; bases outside the gene matches: 6. The germline V gene encodes CDR1 ENHRY and CDR2 SYGVKD. The CDR3 DNA is TGTGCCATCAGTGAGTCCCGGGACAGGGGACAAAACTATGGCTACACCTTC. This encodes CAISESRDRGQNYGYTF.

This clonotype was counted only a few times. The chain combines TRBV3-1 with TRBJ2-7; 9 nucleotides align to TRBD2. The CDR3 length is 15 residues. The V gene's germline CDR1 is LGHDT and CDR2 YNNKEL (reference sequence). With 4 bases clipped from V and 6 bases from J, the junction kept 10 bases outside the gene matches. The CDR3 sequence is CASSPPRGGRAEQYF. The DNA for the CDR3 is TGTGCCAGCAGCCCACCGCGGGGGGGCCGCGCCGAGCAGTACTTC.

This clonotype came up a few times. The chain couples TRBV2 to TRBJ2-5, with D perhaps matching TRBD1 (6 bases). Trimming took 5 bases from V and 5 from J, leaving 15 bases between them. Germline values: CDR1 SNHLY, CDR2 FYNNEI. The CDR3 extends over 14 amino acids. For the CDR3, the DNA is TGTGCCAGCAGTAGGGGGACCTACAAGGAGACCCAGTACTTC. Translated, it gives CASSRGTYKETQYF.

This sequence joins TRBV29-1 and TRBJ2-5; weak D call: TRBD1 (6 bases). This CDR3 is 14 amino acids long. Per the germline V gene, CDR1 is SQVTM and CDR2 is ANQGSEA. The V and J ends lost 8 bases and 5 bases respectively, with 21 bases between them. CDR3 sequence reads: CSSSAAGELETQYF. Written as DNA, the CDR3 is TGCAGCAGTTCGGCGGCAGGGGAGTTGGAGACCCAGTACTTC.

The chain recombines TRBV5-6 with TRBJ2-5, with 10 positions matching TRBD2. The CDR3 contains 19 residues. Trimming at V came to 0 bases and at J to 7 bases, leaving 18 bases not matched to a gene. Per germline, CDR1 SGHDT and CDR2 YYEEEE. CDR3 nucleotides: TGTGCCAGCAGCTTGGTTCCGGGTAGCGGGGGGCCCGATGTGGGGACCCAGTACTTC. It specifies CASSLVPGSGGPDVGTQYF. Looking up the rest from reference TRBV5-6 and TRBJ2-5 gives the full variable domain: DAGVTQSPTHLIKTRGQQVTLRCSPKSGHDTVSWYQQALGQGPQFIFQYYEEEERQRGNFPDRFSGHQFPNYSSELNVNALLLGDSALYLCASSLVPGSGGPDVGTQYFGPGTRLLVL.

The V gene is TRBV20-1, the J gene TRBJ1-2, with D tentatively TRBD1 (6 bases). The germline V gene has CDR1 DFQATT and CDR2 SNEGSKA (reference sequence). The CDR3 loop spans 12 amino acids. The V gene lost 3 bases and the J gene lost 6 bases, with 11 bases spanning the gap. The CDR3 nucleotides are TGCAGTGCTAGTCACAGGACAGATGGCTACACCTTC. Translating gives CSASHRTDGYTF.

CDR3 protein: CASSLYNQPQHF. The CDR3 DNA reads as TGTGCCAGCAGTCTTTATAATCAGCCCCAGCATTTT. This chain connects TRBV12-3 or TRBV12-4 to TRBJ1-5, with D uncertain. Trimming took off 5 bases at V and 4 bases at J, with 6 bases between the two ends. The CDR3 runs to 12 residues.

This clonotype came up many times. The genes are TRBV11-2 and TRBJ2-3, with 12 positions matching TRBD2. The germline V gene has CDR1 SGHAT and CDR2 FQNNGV. The V and J ends lost 2 bases and 1 base, in that order; junction bases with no gene match: 10. This CDR3 has 19 amino acids. The CDR3 loop reads CASSLHLAASGGGTDTQYF. For the CDR3, the DNA is TGTGCCAGCAGCTTACACCTAGCAGCTAGCGGGGGGGGCACAGATACGCAGTATTTT.

V gene TRBV10-3 combines with J gene TRBJ1-1; 8 nucleotides agree with TRBD1. CDR1 and CDR2 (germline): ENHRY, SYGVKD. The CDR3 covers 14 residues. After removal of 8 bases from V and 0 bases from J, the junction contained 5 bases not matched to a gene. The CDR3 region is CAICRQGMNTEAFF. The CDR3 DNA reads TGTGCCATCTGTAGACAGGGGATGAACACTGAAGCTTTCTTT.

The V and J genes are TRBV12-3 or TRBV12-4 and TRBJ1-1; no definite D call. V lost 1 base, J lost 1 base, and 7 bases lay in between. This CDR3 is 14 amino acids long. DNA for the CDR3: TGTGCCAGCAGTTTAGACAGAGAGAACACTGAAGCTTTCTTT. Translation: CASSLDRENTEAFF.

This clonotype was seen ten or more times. The chain joins TRBV13 to TRBJ1-5, with TRBD1 as a possible D gene (5 bases). The V end was cut by 3 bases, the J end by 5 bases, with 14 bases between. Germline V gene lookup returns CDR1 PRHDT and CDR2 FYEKMQ (reference sequence). CDR3 length equals 15 residues. CDR3 amino acids: CASSFRRRGDQPQHF. CDR3 sequence (DNA): TGTGCCAGCAGCTTTCGCAGGCGAGGGGATCAGCCCCAGCATTTT.